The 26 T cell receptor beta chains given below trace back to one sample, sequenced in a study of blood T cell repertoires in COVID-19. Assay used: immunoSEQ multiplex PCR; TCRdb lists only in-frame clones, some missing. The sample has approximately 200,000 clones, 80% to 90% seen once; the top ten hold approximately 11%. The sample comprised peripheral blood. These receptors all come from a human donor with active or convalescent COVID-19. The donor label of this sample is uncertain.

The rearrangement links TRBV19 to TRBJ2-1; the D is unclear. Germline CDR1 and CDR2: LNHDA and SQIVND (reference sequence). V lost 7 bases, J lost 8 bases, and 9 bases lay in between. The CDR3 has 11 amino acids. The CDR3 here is CASTNRYEQFF. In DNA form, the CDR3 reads TGTGCCAGTACCAATCGGTATGAGCAGTTCTTC.

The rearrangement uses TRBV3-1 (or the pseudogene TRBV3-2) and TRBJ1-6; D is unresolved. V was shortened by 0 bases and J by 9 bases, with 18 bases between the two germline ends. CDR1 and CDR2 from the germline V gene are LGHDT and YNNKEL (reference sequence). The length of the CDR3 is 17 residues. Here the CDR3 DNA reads TGTGCCAGCAGCCAAGATCGAGCGCCGACTCAATTTTCACCCCTCCACTTT. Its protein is CASSQDRAPTQFSPLHF.

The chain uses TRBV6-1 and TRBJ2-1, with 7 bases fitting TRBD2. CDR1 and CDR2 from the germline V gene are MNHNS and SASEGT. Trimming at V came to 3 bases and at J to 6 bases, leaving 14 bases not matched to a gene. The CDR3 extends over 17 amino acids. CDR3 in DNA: TGTGCCAGCAGTGACCGGGGACTAAGGGACGGGTTCAATGAGCAGTTCTTC. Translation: CASSDRGLRDGFNEQFF.

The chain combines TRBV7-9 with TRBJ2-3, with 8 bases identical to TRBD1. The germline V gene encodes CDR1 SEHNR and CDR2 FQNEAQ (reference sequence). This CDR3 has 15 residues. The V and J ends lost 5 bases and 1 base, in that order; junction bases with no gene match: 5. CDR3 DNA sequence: TGTGCCAGCAGCGCACAGGGGGGCCGCACAGATACGCAGTATTTT. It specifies CASSAQGGRTDTQYF.

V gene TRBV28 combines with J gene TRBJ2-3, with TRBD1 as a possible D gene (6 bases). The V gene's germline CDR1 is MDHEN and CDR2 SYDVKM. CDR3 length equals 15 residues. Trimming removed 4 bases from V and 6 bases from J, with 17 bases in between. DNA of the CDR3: TGTGCCAGCAGTTCTACCCCAGGGGTCGAGGATACGCAGTATTTT. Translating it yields CASSSTPGVEDTQYF. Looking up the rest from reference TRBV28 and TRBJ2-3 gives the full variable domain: DVKVTQSSRYLVKRTGEKVFLECVQDMDHENMFWYRQDPGLGLRLIYFSYDVKMKEKGDIPEGYSVSREKKERFSLILESASTNQTSMYLCASSSTPGVEDTQYFGPGTRLTVL.

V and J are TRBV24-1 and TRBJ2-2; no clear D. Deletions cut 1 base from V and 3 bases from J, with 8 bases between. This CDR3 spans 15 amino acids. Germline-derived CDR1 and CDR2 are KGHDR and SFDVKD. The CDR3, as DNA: TGTGCCACCAGTGATTTACGACACGACACCGGGGAGCTGTTTTTT. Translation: CATSDLRHDTGELFF.

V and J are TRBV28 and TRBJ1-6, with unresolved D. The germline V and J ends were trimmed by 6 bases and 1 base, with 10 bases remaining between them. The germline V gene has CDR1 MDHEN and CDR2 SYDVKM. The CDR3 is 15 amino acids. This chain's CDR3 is CASRPSGSYNSPLHF. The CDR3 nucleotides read TGTGCCAGCAGGCCCTCGGGATCCTATAATTCACCCCTCCACTTT.

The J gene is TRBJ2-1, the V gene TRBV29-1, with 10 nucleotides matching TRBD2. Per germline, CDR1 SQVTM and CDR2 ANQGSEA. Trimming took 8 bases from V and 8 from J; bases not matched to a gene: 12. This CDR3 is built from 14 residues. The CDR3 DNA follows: TGCAGCCTCGCCGGGACTAGCGTTTTTGATGAGCAGTTCTTC. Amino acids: CSLAGTSVFDEQFF.

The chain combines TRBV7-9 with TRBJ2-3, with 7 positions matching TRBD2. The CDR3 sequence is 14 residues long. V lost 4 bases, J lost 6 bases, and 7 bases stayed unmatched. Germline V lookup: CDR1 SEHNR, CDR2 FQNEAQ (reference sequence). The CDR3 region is CASSWTSTYDTQYF. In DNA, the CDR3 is TGTGCCAGCAGCTGGACTAGTACTTACGATACGCAGTATTTT. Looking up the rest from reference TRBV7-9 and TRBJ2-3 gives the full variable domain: DTGVSQNPRHKITKRGQNVTFRCDPISEHNRLYWYRQTLGQGPEFLTYFQNEAQLEKSRLLSDRFSAERPKGSFSTLEIQRTEQGDSAMYLCASSWTSTYDTQYFGPGTRLTVL.

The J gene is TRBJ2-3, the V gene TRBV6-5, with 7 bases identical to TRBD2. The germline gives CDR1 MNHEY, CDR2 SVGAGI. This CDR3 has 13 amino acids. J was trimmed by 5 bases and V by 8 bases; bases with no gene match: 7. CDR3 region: CASVTSRGDTQYF. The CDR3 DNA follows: TGTGCCAGCGTGACTAGCCGGGGAGATACGCAGTATTTT.

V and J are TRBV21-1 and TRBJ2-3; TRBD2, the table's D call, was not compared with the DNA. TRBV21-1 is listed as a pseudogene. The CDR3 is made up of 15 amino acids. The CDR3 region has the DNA TGTGCCAGCAGCAAAGATAGCGGGGGACTGGGGGGGCAGTATTTT. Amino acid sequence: CASSKDSGGLGGQYF.

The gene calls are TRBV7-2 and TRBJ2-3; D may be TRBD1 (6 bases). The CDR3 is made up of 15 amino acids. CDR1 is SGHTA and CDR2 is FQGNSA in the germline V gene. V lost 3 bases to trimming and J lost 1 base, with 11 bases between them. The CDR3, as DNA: TGTGCCAGCAGCTTTCAGACAGGCCGCACAGATACGCAGTATTTT. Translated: CASSFQTGRTDTQYF.

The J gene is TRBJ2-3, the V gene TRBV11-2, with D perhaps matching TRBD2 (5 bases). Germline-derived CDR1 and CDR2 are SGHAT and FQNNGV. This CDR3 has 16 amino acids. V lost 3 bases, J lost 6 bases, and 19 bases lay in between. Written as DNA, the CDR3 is TGTGCCAGCAGCTTCACCGGGATTACGGTTCCGGATACGCAGTATTTT. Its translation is CASSFTGITVPDTQYF.

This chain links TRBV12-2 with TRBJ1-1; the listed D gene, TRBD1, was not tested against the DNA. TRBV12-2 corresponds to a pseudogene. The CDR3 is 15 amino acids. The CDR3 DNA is TGTGCAAGTCGCTTATGGGCCAGACCGAACACTGAAGCTTTCTTT. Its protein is CASRLWARPNTEAFF.

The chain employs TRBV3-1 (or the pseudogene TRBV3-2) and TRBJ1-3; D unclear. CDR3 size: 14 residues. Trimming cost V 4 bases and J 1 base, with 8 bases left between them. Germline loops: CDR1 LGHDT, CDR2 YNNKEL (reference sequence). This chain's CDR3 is CASSLGSSGNTIYF. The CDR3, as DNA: TGTGCCAGCAGCCTAGGGAGTTCTGGAAACACCATATATTTT.

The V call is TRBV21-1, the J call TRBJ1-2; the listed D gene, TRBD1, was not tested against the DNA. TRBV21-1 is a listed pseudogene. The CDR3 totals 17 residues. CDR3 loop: CASSPTEEQGSPYGYTF. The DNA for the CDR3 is TGTGCCAGCAGTCCCACCGAGGAACAGGGTAGTCCCTATGGCTACACCTTC.

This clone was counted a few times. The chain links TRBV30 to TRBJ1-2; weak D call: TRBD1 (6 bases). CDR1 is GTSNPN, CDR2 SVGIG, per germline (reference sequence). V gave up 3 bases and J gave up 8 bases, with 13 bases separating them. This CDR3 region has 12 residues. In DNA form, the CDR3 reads TGTGCCTGGAGAACAGGGATAGGAGGCTACACCTTC. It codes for CAWRTGIGGYTF.

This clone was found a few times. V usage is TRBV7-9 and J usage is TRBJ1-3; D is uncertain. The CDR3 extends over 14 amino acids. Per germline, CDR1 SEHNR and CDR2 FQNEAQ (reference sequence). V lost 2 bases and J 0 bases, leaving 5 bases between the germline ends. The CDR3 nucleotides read TGTGCCAGCAGCTTAAGCACCTCTGGAAACACCATATATTTT. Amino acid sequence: CASSLSTSGNTIYF.

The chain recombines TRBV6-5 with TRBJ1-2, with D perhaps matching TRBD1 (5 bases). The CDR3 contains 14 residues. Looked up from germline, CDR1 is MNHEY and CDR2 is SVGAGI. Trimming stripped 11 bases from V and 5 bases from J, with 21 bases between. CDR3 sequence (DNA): TGTGCCCGCGGAGGACCGGGGGGGGGTTATGGCTACACCTTC. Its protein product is CARGGPGGGYGYTF.

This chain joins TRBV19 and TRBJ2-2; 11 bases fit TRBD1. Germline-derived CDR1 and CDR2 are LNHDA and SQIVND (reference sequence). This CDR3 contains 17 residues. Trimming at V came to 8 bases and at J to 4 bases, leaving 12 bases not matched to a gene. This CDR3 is CASLNWRDRGITGELFF. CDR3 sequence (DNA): TGTGCCAGTTTAAATTGGCGGGACAGGGGGATCACCGGGGAGCTGTTTTTT.

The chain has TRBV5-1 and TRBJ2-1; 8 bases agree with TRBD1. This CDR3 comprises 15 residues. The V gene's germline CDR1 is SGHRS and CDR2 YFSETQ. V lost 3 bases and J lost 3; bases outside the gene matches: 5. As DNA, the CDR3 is TGCGCCAGCAGCTCGGTTGACAGGGGCTACAATGAGCAGTTCTTC. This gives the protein CASSSVDRGYNEQFF.

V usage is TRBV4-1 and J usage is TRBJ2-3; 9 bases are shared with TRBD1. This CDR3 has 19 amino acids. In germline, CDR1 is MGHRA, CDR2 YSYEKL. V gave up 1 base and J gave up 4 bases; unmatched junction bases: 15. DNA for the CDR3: TGCGCCAGCAGCCAAGCCCTAATAATGGGACAGGGATTCCCAGATACGCAGTATTTT. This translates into CASSQALIMGQGFPDTQYF.

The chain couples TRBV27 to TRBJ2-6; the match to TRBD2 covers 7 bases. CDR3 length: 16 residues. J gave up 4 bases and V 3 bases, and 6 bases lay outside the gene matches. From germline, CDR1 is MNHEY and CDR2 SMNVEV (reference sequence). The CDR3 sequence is CASSFVAGVGANVLTF. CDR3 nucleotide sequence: TGTGCCAGCAGTTTCGTTGCGGGGGTCGGGGCCAACGTCCTGACTTTC.

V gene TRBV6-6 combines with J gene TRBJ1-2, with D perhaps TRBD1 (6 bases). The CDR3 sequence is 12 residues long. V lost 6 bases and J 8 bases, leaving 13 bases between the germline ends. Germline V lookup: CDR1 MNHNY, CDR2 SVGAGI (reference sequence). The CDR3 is CASRPDSKGYTF. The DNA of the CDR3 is TGTGCCAGCAGACCGGACAGCAAGGGCTACACCTTC.

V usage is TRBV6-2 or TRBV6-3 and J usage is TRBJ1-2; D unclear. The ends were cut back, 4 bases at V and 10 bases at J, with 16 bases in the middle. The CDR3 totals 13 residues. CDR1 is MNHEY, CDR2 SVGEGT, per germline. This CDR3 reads CASSLNNYGNYTF. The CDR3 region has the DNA TGTGCCAGCAGTTTAAATAACTACGGTAACTACACCTTC.

CDR3 DNA: TGTGCCAGCAGTTTTGGGCTGGGAGCTTTCTTT. Residues: CASSFGLGAFF. The genes are TRBV12-3 or TRBV12-4 and TRBJ1-1; D ambiguous. This CDR3 has 11 amino acids. The ends were cut back, 3 bases at V and 10 bases at J, with 9 bases in the middle.